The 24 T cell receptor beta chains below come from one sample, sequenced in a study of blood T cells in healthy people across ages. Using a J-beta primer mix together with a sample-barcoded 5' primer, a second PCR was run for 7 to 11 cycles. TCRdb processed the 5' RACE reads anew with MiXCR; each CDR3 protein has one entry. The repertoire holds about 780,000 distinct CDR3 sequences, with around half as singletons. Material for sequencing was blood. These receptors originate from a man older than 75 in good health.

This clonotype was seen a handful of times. DNA of the CDR3: TGCAGTGCTAGAGGTGTGGGAATGACTAGCTCCTACAATGAGCAGTTCTTC. This translates into CSARGVGMTSSYNEQFF. This rearrangement joins TRBV20-1 to TRBJ2-1, with D perhaps matching TRBD2 (6 bases). V dropped 1 base and J dropped 0 bases, with 16 bases sitting between them. Germline V gene data show CDR1 as DFQATT and CDR2 as SNEGSKA (reference sequence). The CDR3 is made up of 17 amino acids.

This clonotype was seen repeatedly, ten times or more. The CDR3 here is CASSESLAGGQNEQFF. The CDR3 coding sequence is TGTGCCAGCAGCGAGAGCCTAGCGGGAGGGCAAAATGAGCAGTTCTTC. This chain connects TRBV7-2 to TRBJ2-1; 12 nucleotides agree with TRBD2. This CDR3 comprises 16 residues. The V gene's germline CDR1 is SGHTA and CDR2 FQGNSA. V shed 5 bases and J 7 bases; nucleotides not matched to a gene: 9.

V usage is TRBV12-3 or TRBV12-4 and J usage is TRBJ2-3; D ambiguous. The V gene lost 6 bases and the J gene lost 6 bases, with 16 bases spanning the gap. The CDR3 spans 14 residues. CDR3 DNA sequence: TGTGCCAGCAGACCTTCGGCCCTACGGGATACGCAGTATTTT. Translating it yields CASRPSALRDTQYF.

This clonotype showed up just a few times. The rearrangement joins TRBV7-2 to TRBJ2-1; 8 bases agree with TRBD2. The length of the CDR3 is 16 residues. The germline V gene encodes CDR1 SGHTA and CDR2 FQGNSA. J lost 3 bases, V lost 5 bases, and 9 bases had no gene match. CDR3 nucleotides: TGTGCCAGCAGCCTCAGCGCAGCGGGAGTCTACAATGAGCAGTTCTTC. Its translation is CASSLSAAGVYNEQFF.

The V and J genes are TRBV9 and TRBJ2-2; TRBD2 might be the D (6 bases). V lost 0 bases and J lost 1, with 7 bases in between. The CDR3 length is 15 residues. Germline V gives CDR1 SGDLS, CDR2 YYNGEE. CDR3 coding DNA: TGTGCCAGCAGCGTAGTTAGCGGGAACACCGGGGAGCTGTTTTTT. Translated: CASSVVSGNTGELFF.

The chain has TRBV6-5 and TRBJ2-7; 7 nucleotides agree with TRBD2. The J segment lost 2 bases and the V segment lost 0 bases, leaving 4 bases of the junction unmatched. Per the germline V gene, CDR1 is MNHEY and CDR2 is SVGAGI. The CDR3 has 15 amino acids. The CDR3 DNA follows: TGTGCCAGCAGTTACTCGGCTAGCGGACCCTACGAGCAGTACTTC. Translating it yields CASSYSASGPYEQYF.

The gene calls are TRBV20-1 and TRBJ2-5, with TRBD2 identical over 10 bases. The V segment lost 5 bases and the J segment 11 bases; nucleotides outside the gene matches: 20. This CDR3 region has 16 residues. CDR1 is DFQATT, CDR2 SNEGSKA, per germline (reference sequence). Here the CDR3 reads CSASLAAGGPVNEQYF. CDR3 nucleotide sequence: TGCAGTGCTTCTTTGGCAGCGGGAGGGCCAGTCAATGAGCAGTACTTC.

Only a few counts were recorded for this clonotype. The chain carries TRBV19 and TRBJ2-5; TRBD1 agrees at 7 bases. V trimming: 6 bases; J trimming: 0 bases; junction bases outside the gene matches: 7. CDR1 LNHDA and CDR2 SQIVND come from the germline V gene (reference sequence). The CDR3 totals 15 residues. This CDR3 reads CASRPGTAYQETQYF. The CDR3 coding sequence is TGTGCCAGTAGACCCGGGACAGCTTACCAAGAGACCCAGTACTTC.

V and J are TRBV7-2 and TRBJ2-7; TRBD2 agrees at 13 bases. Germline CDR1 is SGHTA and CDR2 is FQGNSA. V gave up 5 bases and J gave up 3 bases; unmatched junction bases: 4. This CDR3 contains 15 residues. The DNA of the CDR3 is TGTGCCAGCAGCAAGGGACTAGCGGGGTACTACGAGCAGTACTTC. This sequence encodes CASSKGLAGYYEQYF.

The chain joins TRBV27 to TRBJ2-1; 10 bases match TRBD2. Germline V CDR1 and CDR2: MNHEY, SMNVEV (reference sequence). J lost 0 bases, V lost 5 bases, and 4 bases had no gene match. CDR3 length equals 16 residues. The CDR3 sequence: CASSRLAGPSYNEQFF. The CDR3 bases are TGTGCCAGCAGTCGACTAGCGGGTCCCTCCTACAATGAGCAGTTCTTC.

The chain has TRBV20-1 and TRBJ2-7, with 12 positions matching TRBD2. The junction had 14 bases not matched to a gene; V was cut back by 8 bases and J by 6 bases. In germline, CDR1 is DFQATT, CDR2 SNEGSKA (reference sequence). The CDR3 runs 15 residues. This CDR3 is CSSRSTSGSSGEQYF. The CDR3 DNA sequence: TGCAGTTCCAGATCGACTAGCGGGAGCTCCGGCGAGCAGTACTTC.

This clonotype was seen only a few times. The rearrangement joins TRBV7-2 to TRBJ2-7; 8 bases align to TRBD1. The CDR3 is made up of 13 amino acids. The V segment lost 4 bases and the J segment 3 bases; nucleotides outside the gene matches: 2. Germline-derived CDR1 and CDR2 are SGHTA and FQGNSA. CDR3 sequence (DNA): TGTGCCAGCAGCTCAGGGGGCCTCTACGAGCAGTACTTC. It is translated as CASSSGGLYEQYF.

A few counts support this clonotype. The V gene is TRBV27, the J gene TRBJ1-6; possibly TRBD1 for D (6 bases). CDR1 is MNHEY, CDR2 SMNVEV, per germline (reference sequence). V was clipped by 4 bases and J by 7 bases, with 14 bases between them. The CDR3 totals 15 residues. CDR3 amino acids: CASSSSGGRNSPLHF. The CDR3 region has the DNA TGTGCCAGCAGTTCCTCCGGGGGCCGAAATTCACCCCTCCACTTT.

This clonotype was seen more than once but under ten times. CDR3 in DNA: TGTGCCAGCAGTTTATCCCCTCTAGGAGAGCAGTTCTTC. Protein: CASSLSPLGEQFF. The V and J genes are TRBV27 and TRBJ2-1; D unresolved. The CDR3 has 13 residues. Germline CDR1 reads MNHEY; CDR2 reads SMNVEV (reference sequence). V was pared by 0 bases and J by 10 bases, with 10 bases between.

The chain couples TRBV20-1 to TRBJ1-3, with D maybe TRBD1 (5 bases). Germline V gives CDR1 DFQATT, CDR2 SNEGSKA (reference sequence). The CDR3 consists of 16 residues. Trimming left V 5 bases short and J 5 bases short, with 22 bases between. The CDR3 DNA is TGCAGTGCTGACGATTACACGGGGACGGATCGAAACACCATATATTTT. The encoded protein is CSADDYTGTDRNTIYF.

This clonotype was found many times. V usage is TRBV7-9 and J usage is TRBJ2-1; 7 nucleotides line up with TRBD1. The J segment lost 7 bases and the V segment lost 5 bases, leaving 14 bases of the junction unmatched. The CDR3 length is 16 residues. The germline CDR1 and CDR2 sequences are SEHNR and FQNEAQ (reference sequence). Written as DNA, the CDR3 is TGTGCCAGCAGCCTAAGAGAGGGGGCGAAGTGGAATGAGCAGTTCTTC. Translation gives CASSLREGAKWNEQFF.

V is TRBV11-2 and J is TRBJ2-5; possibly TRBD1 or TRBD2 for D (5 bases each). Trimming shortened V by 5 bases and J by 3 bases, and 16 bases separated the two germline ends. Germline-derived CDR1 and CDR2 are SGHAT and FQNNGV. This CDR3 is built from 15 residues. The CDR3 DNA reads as TGTGCCAGCAGCGCAGCGGCAGTGGGGGAAGAGACCCAGTACTTC. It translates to CASSAAAVGEETQYF.

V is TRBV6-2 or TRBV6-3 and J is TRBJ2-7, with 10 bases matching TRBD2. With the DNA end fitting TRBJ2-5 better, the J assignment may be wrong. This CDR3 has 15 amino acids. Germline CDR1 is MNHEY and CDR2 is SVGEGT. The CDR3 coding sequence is TGTGCCAGCAGTTACGGGATAGCGGGAGGAGAGACCCAGTACTTC. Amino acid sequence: CASSYGIAGGETQYF.

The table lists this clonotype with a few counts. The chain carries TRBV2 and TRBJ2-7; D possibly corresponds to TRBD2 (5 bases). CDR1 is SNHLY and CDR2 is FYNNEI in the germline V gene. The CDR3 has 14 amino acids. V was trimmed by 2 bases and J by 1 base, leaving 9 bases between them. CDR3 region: CASSERPGSYEQYF. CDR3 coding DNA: TGTGCCAGCAGTGAAAGGCCGGGGTCCTACGAGCAGTACTTC.

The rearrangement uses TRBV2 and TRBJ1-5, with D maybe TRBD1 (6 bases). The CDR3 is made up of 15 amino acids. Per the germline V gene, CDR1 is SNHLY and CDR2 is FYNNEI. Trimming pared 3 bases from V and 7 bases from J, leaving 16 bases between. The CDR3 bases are TGTGCCAGCAGTGATTATGAACAGGGCGTCCAGCCCCAGCATTTT. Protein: CASSDYEQGVQPQHF.

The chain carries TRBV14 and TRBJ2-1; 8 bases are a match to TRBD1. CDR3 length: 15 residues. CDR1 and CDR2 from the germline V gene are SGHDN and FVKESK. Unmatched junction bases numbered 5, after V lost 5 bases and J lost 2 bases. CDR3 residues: CASSSDRDPYNEQFF. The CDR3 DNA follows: TGTGCCAGCAGCTCGGACAGGGACCCCTACAATGAGCAGTTCTTC.

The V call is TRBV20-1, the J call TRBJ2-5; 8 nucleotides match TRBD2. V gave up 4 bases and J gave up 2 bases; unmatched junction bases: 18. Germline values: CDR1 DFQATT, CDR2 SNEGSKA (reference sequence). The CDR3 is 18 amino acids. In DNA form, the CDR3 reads TGCAGTGCTACCACCGCCCTTGAACCAGCGGGGGAACAAGAGACCCAGTACTTC. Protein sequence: CSATTALEPAGEQETQYF.

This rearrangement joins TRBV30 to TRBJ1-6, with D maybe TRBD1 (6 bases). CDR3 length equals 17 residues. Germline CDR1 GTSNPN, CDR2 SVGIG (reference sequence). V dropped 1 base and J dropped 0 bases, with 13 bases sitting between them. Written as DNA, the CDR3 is TGTGCCTGGAGTGGATCCAGGGGAAGCTCCTATAATTCACCCCTCCACTTT. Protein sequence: CAWSGSRGSSYNSPLHF.

As DNA, the CDR3 is TGTGCCAGCACTAAACTAGCGGGAGGTGCAGATACGCAGTATTTT. This gives the protein CASTKLAGGADTQYF. The chain joins TRBV11-2 to TRBJ2-3; TRBD2 agrees at 12 bases. The CDR3 loop spans 15 amino acids. J lost 4 bases, V lost 7 bases, and 6 bases had no gene match. Per germline, CDR1 SGHAT and CDR2 FQNNGV.